This T cell receptor beta chain was documented in a study of radiation and T cells in renal cell carcinoma (dated by TCRdb to the early 2020s). Broadly, across the study: A total of 53 samples underwent TCR beta sequencing, made up of roughly 26 tumors and roughly 27 peripheral blood samples. The last blood draw occurred 4 weeks after radiation, at the same time as nephrectomy. In the 53 samples combined, several million unique CDR3 nucleotide sequences were found, encoding 2 million to 3 million unique CDR3 amino acid sequences. The full study reports these points: Blood repertoire dynamics were not followed beyond 4 weeks after treatment. In blood, the top tumor clonotypes increased between baseline and 2 weeks post-radiation and then shrank by 4 weeks, which suggests that tumor-resident clones expanded only transiently. Effects of radiation dose or scheduling on the TCR repertoire could not be addressed with the single-armed trial design. Because no pretreatment tumor biopsies were available, whether clonotypes were present in the tumor at baseline could not be determined.

This clone was counted once. This receptor's antigen is unknown. The input lacks base qualities; no much larger clone sits a single base away. Trimming accounts for 3 bases at V and 5 bases at J, while the number of junction bases matched to no gene is 4. Inclusive of the bounding cysteine and phenylalanine, the CDR3 is 14 residues long. Only CDR3 DNA remains: 42 bases, in frame from the first base. CDR1 and CDR2 were assigned from the germline V gene as ENHRY and SYGVKD. The time point label for this specimen denotes: blood 4 weeks post-SBRT, at nephrectomy. The treatment or condition label corresponds to: 15 Gy SBRT to primary tumor, nephrectomy 4 weeks later. The samples were drawn from a clinical trial, where primary renal cell carcinomas were treated with 15 Gy of stereotactic body radiation therapy and then removed by nephrectomy 4 weeks afterward. Serial peripheral blood from radiation-treated patients was sampled at baseline, 2 weeks and 4 weeks after SBRT to track tumor-enriched clonotypes. All patients had renal cell carcinoma with clear cell pathology. The QIAamp DNA Blood Mini Kit (Qiagen) was used to prepare genomic DNA for TCR sequencing. Only samples passing all quality control checks were included in the analyses.

Following the manufacturer's recommendations, the immunoSEQ kit was used to generate TCR beta libraries from genomic DNA. To prepare libraries, a first multiplex PCR with proprietary primers was run, followed by a second PCR that added unique barcodes, and a bead cleanup was done after each round. Each sample batch included a kit-provided positive control reaction and a negative control reaction. The final libraries underwent checking on an Agilent 4200 TapeStation D1000 ScreenTape, volumetric pooling, and quantification by qPCR. Sequencing was performed on an Illumina NextSeq500 with a MidOutput 150-cycle cartridge, and 156 Read1 and 15 Index1 cycles were run with kit custom primers. The pooled library was loaded at around 0.98 pM, with a 20% PhiX control spiked in. The study's own analysis went as follows. Vendor-processed data were analyzed in R, and a clonotype was defined as all T cells sharing the same CDR3 nucleotide sequence. For clone abundance analyses, frequencies were normalized to the 10,000 most abundant clones per sample. Public T cell clones, which averaged fewer than five per sample, were excluded before analysis. A difference in abundance of at least 32-fold between compartments was used to define tumor-enriched and baseline blood-enriched clonotypes. A beta-binomial differential abundance model was used to identify clonotypes that were expanded or contracted between blood time points. The Baroni-Urbani and Buser coefficient was used to measure tumor-blood repertoire similarity, and groups were compared with two-tailed Wilcoxon tests in R. Entries here come from immuneACCESS through TCRdb and include only in-frame sequences with V and J called. Some clones fail to appear in such tables; in the studies checked, an unresolved V gene covers under half of the shortfall, and the cause of the remainder is unknown. That table gives V, J and clone size, and the DNA gave D and trimming. Across this sample there are roughly 170,000 clones, with 88% seen only once. Around 11% of the sample rests with the top ten.

The V and J segments used are TRBV10-3 and TRBJ2-5, and 9 junction bases match TRBD2. This specimen was blood, taken from a patient whose treatment included radiotherapy and nephrectomy. This receptor was taken from a woman in her forties or fifties with renal cell carcinoma. DNA sequence: TGTGCCATCAGTGACCCTAGCGGGGTTGAGACCCAGTACTTC. Its translation reads: CAISDPSGVETQYF.